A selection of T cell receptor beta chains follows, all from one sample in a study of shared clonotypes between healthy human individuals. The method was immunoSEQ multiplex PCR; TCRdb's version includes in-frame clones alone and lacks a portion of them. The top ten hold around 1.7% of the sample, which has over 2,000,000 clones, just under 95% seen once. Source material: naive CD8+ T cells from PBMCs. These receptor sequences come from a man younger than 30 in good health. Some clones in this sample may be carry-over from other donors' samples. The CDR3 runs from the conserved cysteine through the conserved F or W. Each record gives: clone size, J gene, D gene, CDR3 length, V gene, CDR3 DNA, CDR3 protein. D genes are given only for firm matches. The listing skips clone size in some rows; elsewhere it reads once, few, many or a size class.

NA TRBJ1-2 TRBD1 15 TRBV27 TGTGCCAGCACCTCCCGGGACAGGGGGACCTATGGCTACACCTTC CASTSRDRGTYGYTF
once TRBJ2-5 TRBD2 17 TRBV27 TGTGCCAGCAGTTTATTATATGCGGGAGGGCCCGGAGAGACCCAGTACTTC CASSLLYAGGPGETQYF
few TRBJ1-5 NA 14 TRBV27 TGTGCCAGCAGTGGGGGCATTTTCGTGGAGCCCCAGCATTTT CASSGGIFVEPQHF
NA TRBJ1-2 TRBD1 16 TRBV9 TGTGCCAGCAGCGCAACGGACAGGGGGCTTCGGTATGGCTACACCTTC CASSATDRGLRYGYTF
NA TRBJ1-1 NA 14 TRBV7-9 TGTGCCAGCAGCCGTCCCGGGGGCAACACTGAAGCTTTCTTT CASSRPGGNTEAFF
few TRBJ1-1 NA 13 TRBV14 TGTGCCAGCAGCCGATCGGGACAAGTTGAAGCTTTCTTT CASSRSGQVEAFF
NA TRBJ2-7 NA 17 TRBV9 TGTGCCAGCAGCGAGAGAGATTTCGGGTCAGGCTCCTACGAGCAGTACTTC CASSERDFGSGSYEQYF
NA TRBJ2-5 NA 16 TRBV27 TGTGCCAGCAGCATGGGAGGGGGGTACGATCAAGAGACCCAGTACTTC CASSMGGGYDQETQYF
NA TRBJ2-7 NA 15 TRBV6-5 TGTGCCAGCAGTTACTCGATAGCCGGGGAGAACGAGCAGTACTTC CASSYSIAGENEQYF
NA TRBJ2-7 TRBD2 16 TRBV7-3 TGTGCCAGCAGCTTAATGGGGGGGACGGACGCTATCGAGCAGTACTTC CASSLMGGTDAIEQYF
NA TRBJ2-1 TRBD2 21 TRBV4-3 TGCGCCAGCAGCCAAGACTGGGGACTAGCGGGAGTAGATGGCTCCTACAATGAGCAGTTCTTC CASSQDWGLAGVDGSYNEQFF
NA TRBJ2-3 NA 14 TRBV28 TGTGCCAGCAGTCCGCGGACCTTCACAGATACGCAGTATTTT CASSPRTFTDTQYF
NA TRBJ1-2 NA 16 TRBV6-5 TGTGCCAGCAGTTACTCCCGCGGGGAGGGGGACTATGGCTACACCTTC CASSYSRGEGDYGYTF
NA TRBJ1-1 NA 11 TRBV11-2 TGTGCCAGCAGCTTATACACTGAAGCTTTCTTT CASSLYTEAFF
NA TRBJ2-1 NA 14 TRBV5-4 TGTGCCAGCAGCTTGAAGGTCCCCTACAATGAGCAGTTCTTC CASSLKVPYNEQFF